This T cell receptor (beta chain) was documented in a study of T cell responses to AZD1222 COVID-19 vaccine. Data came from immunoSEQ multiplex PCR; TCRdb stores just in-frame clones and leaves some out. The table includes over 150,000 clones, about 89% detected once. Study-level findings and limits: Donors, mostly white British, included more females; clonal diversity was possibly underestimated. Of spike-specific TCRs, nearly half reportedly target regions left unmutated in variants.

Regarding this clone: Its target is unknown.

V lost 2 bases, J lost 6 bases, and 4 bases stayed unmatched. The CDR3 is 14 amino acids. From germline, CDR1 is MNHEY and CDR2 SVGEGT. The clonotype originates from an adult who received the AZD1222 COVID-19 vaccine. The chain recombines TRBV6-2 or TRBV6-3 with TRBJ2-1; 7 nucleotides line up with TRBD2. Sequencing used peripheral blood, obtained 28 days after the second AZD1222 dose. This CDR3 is CASSYGAGLNEQFF. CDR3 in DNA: TGTGCCAGCAGTTACGGAGCGGGACTCAATGAGCAGTTCTTC.